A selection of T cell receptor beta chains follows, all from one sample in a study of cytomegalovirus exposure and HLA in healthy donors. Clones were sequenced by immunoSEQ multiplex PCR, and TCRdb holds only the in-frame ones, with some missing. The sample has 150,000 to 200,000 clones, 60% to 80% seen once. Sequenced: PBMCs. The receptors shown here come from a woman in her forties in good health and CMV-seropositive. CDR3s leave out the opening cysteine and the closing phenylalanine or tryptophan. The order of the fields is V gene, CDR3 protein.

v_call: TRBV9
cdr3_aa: ASSVDPGLSTGELF

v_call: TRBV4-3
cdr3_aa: ASSQDGAGLTAYEQY

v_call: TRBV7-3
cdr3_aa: ASSLVGTTYNEQF

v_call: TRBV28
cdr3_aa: ASSSTSGTSGSRYEQY

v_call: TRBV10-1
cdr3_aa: ASLGQGGYGYT

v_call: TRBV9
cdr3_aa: ASSVAYGTQYEQY

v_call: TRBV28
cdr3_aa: ASSLGGNTEAF

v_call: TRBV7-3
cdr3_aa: ASSLLAGGNNEQF

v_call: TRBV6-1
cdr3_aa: ASSYGRTEAF

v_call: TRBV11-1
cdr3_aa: ASSPRETRTKNIQY

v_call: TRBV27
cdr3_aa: ASSRLGDSAQSTDTQY

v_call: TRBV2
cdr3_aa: ASRTASGSYNEQF

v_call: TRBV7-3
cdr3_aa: ASSLGGMNTEAF

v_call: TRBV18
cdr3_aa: ASSPVVGGQQETQY

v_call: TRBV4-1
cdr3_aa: ASSQEGGGLAEPNEQF

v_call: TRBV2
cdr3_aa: ASSLVGSSGDTQY

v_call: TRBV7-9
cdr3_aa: ASSDRVGDEKLF

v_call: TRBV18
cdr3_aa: ASSQYGLAVPNTGELF

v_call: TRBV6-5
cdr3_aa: ASSYSPDRSFSEAF

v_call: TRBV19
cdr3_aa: ASSNSQTTNEKLF

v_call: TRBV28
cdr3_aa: ASSEKQGSGNTIY

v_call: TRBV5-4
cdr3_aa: ASSTSGTHEQY

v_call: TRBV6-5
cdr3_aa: ASRQGLNTEAF

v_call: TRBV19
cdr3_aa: ATTTTGPSSYEQY

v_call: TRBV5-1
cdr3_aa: ASSLAGGEQF

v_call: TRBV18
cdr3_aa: ANSPRQDRDYGYT

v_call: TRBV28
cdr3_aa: ASSTLLAGSTDTQY

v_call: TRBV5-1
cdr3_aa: ASSLRLANTGELF

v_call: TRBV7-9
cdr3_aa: ASSLSGNSPGHEQF

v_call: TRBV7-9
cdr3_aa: ASSLALSTDTQY

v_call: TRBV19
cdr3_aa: ASRPRGGDEQF

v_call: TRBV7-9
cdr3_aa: SSGRQTTDTQY

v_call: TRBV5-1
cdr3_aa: ASSPNAPGTYEQY